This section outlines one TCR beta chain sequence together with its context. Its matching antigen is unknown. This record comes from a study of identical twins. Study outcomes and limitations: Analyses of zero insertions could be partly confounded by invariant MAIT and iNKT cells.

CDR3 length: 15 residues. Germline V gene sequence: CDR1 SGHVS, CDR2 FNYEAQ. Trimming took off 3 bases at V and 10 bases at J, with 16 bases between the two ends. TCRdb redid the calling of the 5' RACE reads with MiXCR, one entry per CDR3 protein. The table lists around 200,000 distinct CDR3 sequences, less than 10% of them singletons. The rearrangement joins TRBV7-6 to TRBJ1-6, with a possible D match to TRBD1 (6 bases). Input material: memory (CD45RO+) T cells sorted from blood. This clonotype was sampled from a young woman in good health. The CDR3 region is CASSFRVGGNSPLHF. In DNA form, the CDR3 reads TGTGCCAGCAGCTTTAGAGTAGGGGGAAACTCACCCCTCCACTTT.